Following are 16 T cell receptor beta chains from one sample sequenced in a study of blood T cells in healthy people across ages. The authors ran a second PCR of about 6 to 11 cycles using a sample-barcoded 5' primer and a J-beta primer mix. TCRdb fed the 5' RACE reads into MiXCR, producing one record per CDR3 protein. There are about 1.1 million distinct CDR3 sequences in the sample; under 40% occur only once, and around 12% lies in the top ten. Sequencing was carried out using blood. Source of these receptors: a man between 18 and 29 years old in good health.

In this sample, this clonotype turned up a few times. This chain links TRBV30 with TRBJ2-4; D is perhaps TRBD2 (6 bases). Germline-derived CDR1 and CDR2 are GTSNPN and SVGIG (reference sequence). The CDR3 totals 11 residues. V was clipped by 8 bases and J by 13 bases, with 18 bases between them. For the CDR3, the DNA is TGTGCCCTATCGGGGGTGAATGAGCAGTACTTC. The encoded protein is CALSGVNEQYF.

As regards this clonotype: A much larger clonotype is one base distant, so this may be a read error. The rearrangement links TRBV5-1 to TRBJ1-2; perhaps TRBD1 as D (5 bases). Germline assignment: CDR1 SGHRS and CDR2 YFSETQ. This CDR3 is 13 amino acids long. CDR3 residues: CASSEPGYDGCTF. In DNA form, the CDR3 reads TGCGCCAGCAGCGAACCAGGGTACGACGGCTGCACCTTC.

CDR3 sequence reads: CASSEWGREETQFF. The CDR3 region has the DNA TGTGCCAGCAGTGAATGGGGCAGGGAAGAGACCCAGTTCTTC. The chain is built from TRBV25-1 and TRBJ2-5, with a possible D match to TRBD1 (5 bases). The end of the DNA is better explained by TRBJ2-1, so the J call may be wrong. The germline V gene encodes CDR1 MGHDK and CDR2 SYGVNS. This CDR3 comprises 14 residues.

There are a few counts of this clonotype. The chain is built from TRBV7-2 and TRBJ2-1, with 9 bases aligning to TRBD2. The CDR3 spans 15 residues. J gave up 5 bases and V 2 bases, and 4 bases lay outside the gene matches. CDR1 SGHTA and CDR2 FQGNSA come from the germline V gene. The CDR3: CASSLSSGENNEQFF. CDR3 bases: TGTGCCAGCAGCTTATCTAGCGGGGAAAACAATGAGCAGTTCTTC.

The CDR3 sequence: CASSFLGEATDTQYF. The CDR3 DNA is TGCGCCAGCAGCTTCCTCGGAGAAGCCACAGATACGCAGTATTTT. This chain connects TRBV5-1 to TRBJ2-3; D is undetermined. From germline, CDR1 is SGHRS and CDR2 YFSETQ. This CDR3 spans 15 amino acids. V lost 2 bases and J lost 2, with 12 bases in between.

The CDR3 protein is CASNRLAGGLNEQFF. As DNA, the CDR3 is TGTGCCAGCAACCGACTAGCGGGGGGGCTCAATGAGCAGTTCTTC. The chain uses TRBV12-3 or TRBV12-4 and TRBJ2-1; 14 nucleotides align to TRBD2. The CDR3 is made up of 15 amino acids. The junction had 5 bases not matched to a gene; V was cut back by 7 bases and J by 6 bases.

About this clonotype itself: The germline gene is not matched at one end of the junction; a read error may be the cause. This chain uses TRBV12-3 or TRBV12-4 with TRBJ1-2; D perhaps matches TRBD1 (5 bases). The CDR3 is 13 amino acids. The CDR3 nucleotides are TGTGCCGGCAGTCCTGACAGTAACTATGGCTACACCTTC. This gives the protein CAGSPDSNYGYTF.

The chain combines TRBV20-1 with TRBJ2-7, with D uncertain. Germline lookup yields CDR1 DFQATT and CDR2 SNEGSKA (reference sequence). V was pared by 2 bases and J by 7 bases, with 18 bases between. The CDR3 runs 14 residues. The CDR3 DNA is TGCAGTGCTAGAACGGTCAATTACTACAATGAGCAGTACTTC. The encoded protein is CSARTVNYYNEQYF.

The chain combines TRBV20-1 with TRBJ2-7; D is perhaps TRBD1 or TRBD2 (5 bases each). Per germline, CDR1 DFQATT and CDR2 SNEGSKA (reference sequence). V lost 2 bases, J lost 0 bases, and 14 bases lay in between. The CDR3 runs 15 residues. The CDR3, as DNA: TGCAGTGCTAGACCACTCTCAGGGAGCTCCTACGAGCAGTACTTC. Translation gives CSARPLSGSSYEQYF.

This clonotype was picked up a small number of times. The chain employs TRBV10-3 and TRBJ1-1; D may be TRBD1 (5 bases). Trimming pared 3 bases from V and 1 base from J, leaving 12 bases between. Looked up from germline, CDR1 is ENHRY and CDR2 is SYGVKD. The CDR3 is 15 amino acids. The CDR3 here is CAISESGTGNTEAFF. DNA for the CDR3: TGTGCCATCAGTGAATCCGGGACGGGGAACACTGAAGCTTTCTTT.

The J gene is TRBJ2-2, the V gene TRBV12-3 or TRBV12-4, with D perhaps TRBD1 (6 bases). The CDR3 length is 15 residues. V dropped 6 bases and J dropped 2 bases, with 13 bases sitting between them. CDR3 residues: CASRTRDTNTGELFF. CDR3 coding DNA: TGTGCCAGCAGAACCCGGGACACAAACACCGGGGAGCTGTTTTTT.

As regards this clonotype: The junction departs from germline at one end; a sequencing error may be responsible. The chain carries TRBV20-1 and TRBJ2-2, with D perhaps matching TRBD1 (5 bases). There are 14 residues in the CDR3. Germline V CDR1 and CDR2: DFQATT, SNEGSKA (reference sequence). The CDR3 here is CSASSALDTRELFF. The CDR3 DNA follows: TGCAGTGCTAGTAGTGCTCTGGACACCCGGGAGCTGTTTTTT.

The CDR3 region is CASSLQGLVTEAFF. The CDR3 coding sequence is TGTGCCAGCAGTTTACAGGGGCTGGTCACTGAAGCTTTCTTT. The chain recombines TRBV12-3 or TRBV12-4 with TRBJ1-1, with D possibly matching TRBD1 (6 bases). The germline V and J ends were trimmed by 2 bases and 4 bases, with 11 bases remaining between them. This CDR3 has 14 amino acids.

The CDR3, as DNA: TGTGCCAGCAGGGGGGACTTCCGATCTGAAGCTTTCTTT. This translates into CASRGDFRSEAFF. This chain connects TRBV2 to TRBJ1-1; tentatively, D is TRBD1 (5 bases). The ends were cut back, 6 bases at V and 6 bases at J, with 14 bases in the middle. Germline CDR1 is SNHLY and CDR2 is FYNNEI. This CDR3 spans 13 amino acids.

This chain connects TRBV29-1 to TRBJ2-5; the match to TRBD2 covers 8 bases. This CDR3 region has 15 residues. Germline CDR1 SQVTM, CDR2 ANQGSEA. V shed 0 bases and J 5 bases; nucleotides not matched to a gene: 8. The CDR3 region is CSVEELTSGLETQYF. CDR3 coding DNA: TGCAGCGTTGAAGAGCTAACTAGCGGTTTGGAGACCCAGTACTTC.

This rearrangement joins TRBV12-3 or TRBV12-4 to TRBJ1-2; 11 positions match TRBD1. V shed 6 bases, J shed 3 bases, and the junction held 12 bases outside the gene matches. The CDR3 loop spans 17 amino acids. The CDR3 DNA reads as TGTGCCAGCAGCGCCACCCGGGACAGGGGGGCCTACTATGGCTACACCTTC. It translates to CASSATRDRGAYYGYTF.